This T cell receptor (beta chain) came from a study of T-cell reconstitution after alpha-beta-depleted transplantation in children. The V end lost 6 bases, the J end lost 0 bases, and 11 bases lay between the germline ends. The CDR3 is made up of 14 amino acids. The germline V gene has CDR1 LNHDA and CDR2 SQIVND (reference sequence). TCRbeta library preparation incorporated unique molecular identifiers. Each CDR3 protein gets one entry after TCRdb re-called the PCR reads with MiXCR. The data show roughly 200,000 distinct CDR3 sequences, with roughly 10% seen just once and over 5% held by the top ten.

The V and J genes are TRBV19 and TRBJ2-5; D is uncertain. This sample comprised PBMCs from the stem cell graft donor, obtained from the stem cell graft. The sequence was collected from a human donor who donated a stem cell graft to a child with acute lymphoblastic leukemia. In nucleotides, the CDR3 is TGTGCCAGTAGAACAATAGATGACCAAGAGACCCAGTACTTC. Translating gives CASRTIDDQETQYF.